A single sample is the source of the 30 T cell receptor beta chains below, sequenced in a study of blood T cell repertoires in COVID-19. Data came from immunoSEQ multiplex PCR; TCRdb stores just in-frame clones and leaves some out. The table includes 150,000 to 200,000 clones, around four fifths detected once. Specimen: peripheral blood. The receptors were gathered from a woman older than 75 with active or convalescent COVID-19.

The V gene is TRBV23-1, the J gene TRBJ2-3; 7 nucleotides line up with TRBD1. TRBV23-1 is flagged as an ORF with uncertain function. V lost 9 bases to trimming and J lost 0 bases; unmatched junction nucleotides: 6. This CDR3 spans 14 amino acids. The CDR3 sequence: CARVQGQSTDTQYF. CDR3 nucleotide sequence: TGCGCCAGAGTACAGGGGCAGAGCACAGATACGCAGTATTTT.

The count of this clone is one. CDR3 sequence: CASSSKGHTGQVTQYF. The DNA of the CDR3 is TGTGCCAGCAGCTCCAAGGGGCATACAGGGCAAGTTACGCAGTATTTT. The rearrangement joins TRBV7-2 to TRBJ2-3; weak D call: TRBD1 (6 bases). V dropped 4 bases and J dropped 8 bases, with 22 bases sitting between them. Germline CDR1 reads SGHTA; CDR2 reads FQGNSA. CDR3 size: 16 residues.

The rearrangement uses TRBV19 and TRBJ2-3; the match to TRBD1 covers 8 bases. The CDR3 length is 15 residues. From germline, CDR1 is LNHDA and CDR2 SQIVND (reference sequence). V lost 3 bases and J lost 1; bases outside the gene matches: 3. DNA for the CDR3: TGTGCCAGTAGTATCCAGACAGGGGGCACAGATACGCAGTATTTT. This codes for CASSIQTGGTDTQYF.

This sequence joins TRBV2 and TRBJ1-5, with TRBD1 matching 9 bases. With V trimmed by 4 bases and J by 2 bases, 9 bases remained unmatched. The length of the CDR3 is 17 residues. Germline values: CDR1 SNHLY, CDR2 FYNNEI. DNA for the CDR3: TGTGCCAGCAGTGGGGAGACAGGGGGTCAGGGCAATCAGCCCCAGCATTTT. Its translation: CASSGETGGQGNQPQHF.

The genes are TRBV7-9 and TRBJ2-3, with TRBD2 identical over 11 bases. Trimming removed 5 bases from V and 2 bases from J; junction bases left unmatched: 3. The CDR3 extends over 15 amino acids. The germline gives CDR1 SEHNR, CDR2 FQNEAQ (reference sequence). The CDR3 sequence: CASSQLAGDTDTQYF. DNA for the CDR3: TGTGCCAGCAGCCAACTAGCGGGGGACACAGATACGCAGTATTTT.

In its sample, this clone was seen once. The CDR3 sequence is CASSLFGSGRDWHYGYTF. The CDR3 nucleotides are TGTGCCAGCAGTTTATTTGGTAGTGGTAGGGACTGGCACTATGGCTACACCTTC. The chain joins TRBV27 to TRBJ1-2; D may be TRBD1 (5 bases). With 1 base removed from V and 3 bases from J, the gap between germline ends came to 21 bases. The CDR3 consists of 18 residues. Per germline, CDR1 MNHEY and CDR2 SMNVEV (reference sequence).

This sequence joins TRBV4-3 and TRBJ1-3, with a weak D call TRBD1 (5 bases). The germline V gene has CDR1 LGHNA and CDR2 YSLEER. V lost 0 bases and J lost 3, with 12 bases in between. This CDR3 has 16 amino acids. CDR3: CASSQDYIRGGNTIYF. Written as DNA, the CDR3 is TGCGCCAGCAGCCAAGATTATATAAGGGGTGGAAACACCATATATTTT.

The chain carries TRBV5-3 and TRBJ1-2; 9 positions match TRBD1. TRBV5-3 is flagged as an ORF with uncertain function. The CDR3 is 14 residues long. V shed 5 bases and J 4 bases; nucleotides not matched to a gene: 6. Written as DNA, the CDR3 is TGTGCCAGAAGGCAACCGGGACAGGGCTATGGCTACACCTTC. It is translated as CARRQPGQGYGYTF.

The J gene is TRBJ1-2, the V gene TRBV7-9; a possible D gene is TRBD1 (5 bases). The V gene lost 5 bases and the J gene lost 7 bases, with 14 bases spanning the gap. The CDR3 is 13 residues long. Germline V gene data show CDR1 as SEHNR and CDR2 as FQNEAQ (reference sequence). The CDR3: CASSPGTLGGYTF. The CDR3 DNA is TGTGCCAGCAGCCCCGGGACTCTTGGTGGCTACACCTTC.

V usage is TRBV4-3 and J usage is TRBJ1-3, with TRBD1 matching over 9 bases. V shed 0 bases and J 3 bases; nucleotides not matched to a gene: 9. The germline gives CDR1 LGHNA, CDR2 YSLEER. CDR3 length: 18 residues. The CDR3 DNA sequence: TGCGCCAGCAGCCAAGATCATAAGACAGGGGGTCATGGAAACACCATATATTTT. Amino acids: CASSQDHKTGGHGNTIYF.

The chain combines TRBV27 with TRBJ2-6; 8 bases are a match to TRBD1. The CDR3 length is 17 residues. Germline values: CDR1 MNHEY, CDR2 SMNVEV (reference sequence). The V gene end was trimmed by 8 bases and the J gene end by 1 base; junction bases not matched to a gene: 10. The CDR3: CASGLDRGGSGANVLTF. The CDR3 coding sequence is TGTGCCAGCGGACTCGACAGGGGCGGATCTGGGGCCAACGTCCTGACTTTC.

The chain joins TRBV3-1 (or the pseudogene TRBV3-2) to TRBJ1-3, with 10 bases that match TRBD1. This CDR3 is built from 14 residues. V lost 4 bases to trimming and J lost 7 bases; unmatched junction nucleotides: 4. Germline lookup yields CDR1 LGHDT and CDR2 YNNKEL (reference sequence). The chain's CDR3 is CASSLTGGWNTIYF. CDR3 sequence (DNA): TGTGCCAGCAGCCTGACAGGGGGCTGGAACACCATATATTTT.

The chain recombines TRBV24-1 with TRBJ1-1; D might be TRBD1 (5 bases). The CDR3 length is 13 residues. Germline values: CDR1 KGHDR, CDR2 SFDVKD. V was shortened by 8 bases and J by 12 bases, with 21 bases between the two germline ends. The CDR3 here is CATTNGGTGGTFF. The CDR3 DNA is TGTGCCACCACCAACGGTGGGACGGGAGGGACTTTCTTT.

This chain uses TRBV3-1 (or the pseudogene TRBV3-2) with TRBJ2-1; perhaps TRBD2 as D (6 bases). CDR1 is LGHDT, CDR2 YNNKEL, per germline (reference sequence). V lost 4 bases and J 7 bases, leaving 14 bases between the germline ends. The CDR3 has 14 residues. CDR3: CASSPRTTNNEQFF. The CDR3 DNA reads as TGTGCCAGCAGCCCCCGGACTACCAATAATGAGCAGTTCTTC.

The chain has TRBV7-6 and TRBJ2-2; D is undetermined. Trimming left V 5 bases short and J 4 bases short, with 14 bases between. The CDR3 runs to 15 residues. Germline-derived CDR1 and CDR2 are SGHVS and FNYEAQ. This chain's CDR3 is CASSPPTSGTGELFF. The CDR3 bases are TGTGCCAGCAGCCCACCTACGAGTGGCACCGGGGAGCTGTTTTTT.

The chain combines TRBV29-1 with TRBJ2-5; D perhaps matches TRBD1 (5 bases). The CDR3 consists of 14 residues. V lost 5 bases and J 5 bases, leaving 18 bases between the germline ends. Germline CDR1 and CDR2: SQVTM and ANQGSEA. This CDR3 reads CSVRQSSYGETQYF. DNA of the CDR3: TGCAGCGTTCGACAGTCCTCCTATGGGGAGACCCAGTACTTC.

The chain joins TRBV7-2 to TRBJ1-2, with TRBD1 as a possible D gene (5 bases). Germline V gene sequence: CDR1 SGHTA, CDR2 FQGNSA. The CDR3 has 12 residues. V was pared by 5 bases and J by 6 bases, with 10 bases between. The CDR3 DNA reads TGTGCCAGCAGCCTCAACAGGAATGGCTACACCTTC. Translation: CASSLNRNGYTF.

The chain recombines TRBV5-1 with TRBJ2-1, with 12 bases fitting TRBD1. V shed 2 bases and J 7 bases; nucleotides not matched to a gene: 4. This CDR3 spans 15 amino acids. Germline V gene sequence: CDR1 SGHRS, CDR2 YFSETQ. The CDR3 reads CASSFSGQGANEQFF. In nucleotides, the CDR3 is TGCGCCAGCAGCTTCTCGGGACAGGGGGCGAATGAGCAGTTCTTC.

CDR3 loop: CATSGHRGSETQYF. The CDR3 nucleotides read TGTGCCACCAGCGGTCACAGGGGGTCGGAGACCCAGTACTTC. The chain links TRBV15 to TRBJ2-5; 8 bases align to TRBD1. V gave up 5 bases and J gave up 5 bases; unmatched junction bases: 7. CDR3 length equals 14 residues. CDR1 LNHNV and CDR2 YYDKDF come from the germline V gene (reference sequence).

This chain connects TRBV5-1 to TRBJ1-6; 9 nucleotides line up with TRBD1. V was pared by 2 bases and J by 11 bases, with 5 bases of the junction left unmatched. The CDR3 is 14 amino acids. Germline CDR1 reads SGHRS; CDR2 reads YFSETQ. The CDR3 reads CASSFGQGIAPLHF. The CDR3 DNA reads TGCGCCAGCAGCTTCGGACAGGGGATAGCACCCCTCCACTTT.

J is TRBJ1-2 and V is TRBV20-1; D unresolved. The V gene lost 7 bases and the J gene lost 6 bases, with 6 bases spanning the gap. CDR1 and CDR2 (germline): DFQATT, SNEGSKA (reference sequence). The CDR3 consists of 9 residues. CDR3: CSGGNGYTF. The CDR3 DNA sequence: TGCAGTGGAGGAAATGGCTACACCTTC.

The chain is built from TRBV18 and TRBJ2-7, with a possible D match to TRBD1 (5 bases). Germline CDR1 and CDR2: KGHSH and LQKENI. The CDR3 covers 13 residues. V gave up 3 bases and J gave up 13 bases, with 19 bases separating them. This CDR3 is CASSPDQGKGSYF. As DNA, the CDR3 is TGTGCCAGCTCACCCGATCAGGGTAAGGGTTCCTACTTC. The full variable domain, in which reference TRBV18 and TRBJ2-7 provide the parts outside the CDR3, is NAGVMQNPRHLVRRRGQEARLRCSPMKGHSHVYWYRQLPEEGLKFMVYLQKENIIDESGMPKERFSAEFPKEGPSILRIQQVVRGDSAAYFCASSPDQGKGSYFGPGTRLTVT.

The chain is built from TRBV3-1 (or the pseudogene TRBV3-2) and TRBJ2-1, with 9 bases aligning to TRBD2. CDR3 size: 17 residues. Trimming took 4 bases from V and 0 from J; bases not matched to a gene: 7. In germline, CDR1 is LGHDT, CDR2 YNNKEL (reference sequence). The CDR3 loop is CASSRRLLAGSYNEQFF. CDR3 DNA: TGTGCCAGCAGCCGGCGGTTACTAGCGGGCTCCTACAATGAGCAGTTCTTC.

This chain links TRBV6-5 with TRBJ2-5; the D gene is possibly TRBD1 (5 bases). CDR3 length equals 13 residues. From germline, CDR1 is MNHEY and CDR2 SVGAGI. V lost 5 bases and J lost 9, with 16 bases in between. CDR3 sequence: CASSRNPQDAQYF. The DNA for the CDR3 is TGTGCCAGCAGTCGAAACCCACAGGATGCCCAGTACTTC.

V and J are TRBV6-5 and TRBJ2-7; 10 bases map to TRBD1. There are 14 residues in the CDR3. CDR1 and CDR2 from the germline V gene are MNHEY and SVGAGI. Germline trimming cut 6 bases from V and 4 bases from J; bases unmatched to any gene: 6. CDR3: CASSRGQGSYEQYF. The CDR3 DNA is TGTGCCAGCAGCCGGGGACAGGGGAGTTACGAGCAGTACTTC.

The chain links TRBV7-9 to TRBJ1-1, with D maybe TRBD1 (6 bases). In germline, CDR1 is SEHNR, CDR2 FQNEAQ (reference sequence). The V end lost 8 bases, the J end lost 10 bases, and 8 bases lay between the germline ends. The CDR3 sequence is 9 residues long. Here the CDR3 reads CASGTTAFF. The CDR3 nucleotides read TGTGCCAGCGGGACAACAGCTTTCTTT.

DNA for the CDR3: TGTGCCAGCAGCTTAGGCCAGGCCAATCAGCCCCAGCATTTT. Its protein product is CASSLGQANQPQHF. The chain links TRBV7-9 to TRBJ1-5; no clear D gene. CDR1 and CDR2 (germline): SEHNR, FQNEAQ (reference sequence). V lost 1 base and J lost 3, with 7 bases in between. The CDR3 runs 14 residues.

The chain is built from TRBV5-4 and TRBJ1-2, with a weak D call TRBD1 (6 bases). This CDR3 region has 15 residues. Germline V gene sequence: CDR1 SGHNT, CDR2 YYREEE (reference sequence). Trimming cost V 5 bases and J 6 bases, with 20 bases left between them. The CDR3 sequence: CASSLPYRAADGYTF. The CDR3 nucleotides are TGTGCCAGCAGTTTACCCTACAGGGCGGCGGATGGCTACACCTTC.

This clone was seen many times. The J gene is TRBJ1-1, the V gene TRBV28, with 9 bases matching TRBD1. Germline CDR1 and CDR2: MDHEN and SYDVKM. The CDR3 extends over 17 amino acids. Trimming took 6 bases from V and 0 from J; bases not matched to a gene: 11. The DNA for the CDR3 is TGTGCCAGCAGCTCGACAGGGACAGGGCTCATGAACACTGAAGCTTTCTTT. It encodes CASSSTGTGLMNTEAFF.

The chain joins TRBV12-3 or TRBV12-4 to TRBJ2-5; 7 bases line up with TRBD2. J lost 4 bases, V lost 1 base, and 0 bases had no gene match. The CDR3 has 13 residues. The CDR3 coding sequence is TGTGCCAGCAGTTTAGGGGGGGGAGAGACCCAGTACTTC. Protein product: CASSLGGGETQYF.